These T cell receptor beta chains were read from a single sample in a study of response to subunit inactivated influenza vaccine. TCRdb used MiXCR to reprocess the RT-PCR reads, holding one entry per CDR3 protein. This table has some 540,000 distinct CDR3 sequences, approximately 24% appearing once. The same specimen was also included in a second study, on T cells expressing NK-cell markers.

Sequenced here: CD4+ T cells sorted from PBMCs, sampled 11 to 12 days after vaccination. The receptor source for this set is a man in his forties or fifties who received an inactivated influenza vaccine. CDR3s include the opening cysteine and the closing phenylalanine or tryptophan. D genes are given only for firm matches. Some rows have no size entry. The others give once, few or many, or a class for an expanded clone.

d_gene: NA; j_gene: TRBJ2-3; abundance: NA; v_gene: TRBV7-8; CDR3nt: TGTGCCAGCACACGACAGACGATGGATACGCAGTATTTT; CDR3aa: CASTRQTMDTQYF
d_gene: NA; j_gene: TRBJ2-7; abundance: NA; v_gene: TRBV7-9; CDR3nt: TGTGCCAGCAGCTTAGGGGGGCCTGGAAGGAGCTCCTACGAGCAGTACTTC; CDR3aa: CASSLGGPGRSSYEQYF
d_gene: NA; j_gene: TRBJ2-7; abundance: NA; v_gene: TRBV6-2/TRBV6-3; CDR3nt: TGTGCCAGCAGTTCACTGAGGCGGGACTCCTACGAGCAGTACTTC; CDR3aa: CASSSLRRDSYEQYF
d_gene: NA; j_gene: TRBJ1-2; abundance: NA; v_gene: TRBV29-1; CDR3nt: TGCAGCGTTGGGCTGGGGCAGAACTATGGCTACACCTTC; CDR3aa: CSVGLGQNYGYTF
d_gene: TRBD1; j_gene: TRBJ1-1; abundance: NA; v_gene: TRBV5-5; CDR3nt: TGTGCCAGCAGCTTCACCGGGACAGCGAACACTGAAGCTTTCTTT; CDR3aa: CASSFTGTANTEAFF
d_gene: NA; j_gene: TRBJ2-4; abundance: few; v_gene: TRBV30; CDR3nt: TGTGCCTGGAGCCGGGTAGGACACGGAAACATTCAGTACTTC; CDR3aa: CAWSRVGHGNIQYF
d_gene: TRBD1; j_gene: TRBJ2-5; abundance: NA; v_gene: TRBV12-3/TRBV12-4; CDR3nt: TGTGCCAGCAGTCAACCCCGGGACAGGGCTTCTGAGACCCAGTACTTC; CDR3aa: CASSQPRDRASETQYF
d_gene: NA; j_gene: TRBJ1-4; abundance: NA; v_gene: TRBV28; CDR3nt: TGTGCCAGCAGTTCTATGTCTGTCGAAATTTTT; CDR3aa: CASSSMSVEIF
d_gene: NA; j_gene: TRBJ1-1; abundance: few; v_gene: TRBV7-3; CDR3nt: TGTGCCAGCAGCTTAATGGCGGACGCCACTCCAACCTTT; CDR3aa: CASSLMADATPTF
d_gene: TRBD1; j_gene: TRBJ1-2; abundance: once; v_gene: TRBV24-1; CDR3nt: TGTGCCACCAGTGAGCAAACAGGGGGCCTTTATCGCTACACCTTC; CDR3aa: CATSEQTGGLYRYTF
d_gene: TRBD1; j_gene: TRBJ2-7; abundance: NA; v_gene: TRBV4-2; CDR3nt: TGTGCCAGCAGCCCGGGACAGGGGGCTTCCGAGCAGTACTTC; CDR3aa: CASSPGQGASEQYF
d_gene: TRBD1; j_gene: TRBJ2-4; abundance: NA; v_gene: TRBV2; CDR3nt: TGTGCCAGCAGTGCCAGGACAGGGAAAAACATTCAGTACTTC; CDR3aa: CASSARTGKNIQYF
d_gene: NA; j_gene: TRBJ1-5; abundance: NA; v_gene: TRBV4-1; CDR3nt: TGCGCCAGCAGCCAAATCGGGCAGGGGAGCCAGCCCCAGCATTTT; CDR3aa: CASSQIGQGSQPQHF